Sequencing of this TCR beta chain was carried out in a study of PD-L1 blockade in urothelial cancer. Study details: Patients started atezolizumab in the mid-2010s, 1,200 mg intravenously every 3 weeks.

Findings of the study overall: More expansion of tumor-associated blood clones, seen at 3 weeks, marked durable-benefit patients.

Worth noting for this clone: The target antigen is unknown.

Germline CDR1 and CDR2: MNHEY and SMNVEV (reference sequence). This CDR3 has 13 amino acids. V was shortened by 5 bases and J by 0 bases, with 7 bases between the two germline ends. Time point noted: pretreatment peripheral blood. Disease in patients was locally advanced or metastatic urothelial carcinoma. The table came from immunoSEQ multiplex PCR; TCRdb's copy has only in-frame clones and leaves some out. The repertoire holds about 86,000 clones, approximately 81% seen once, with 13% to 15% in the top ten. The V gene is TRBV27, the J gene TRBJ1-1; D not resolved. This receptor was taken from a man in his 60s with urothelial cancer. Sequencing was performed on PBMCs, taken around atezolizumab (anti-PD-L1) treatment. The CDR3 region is CASSQNMNTEAFF. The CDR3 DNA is TGTGCCAGCAGTCAGAACATGAACACTGAAGCTTTCTTT.